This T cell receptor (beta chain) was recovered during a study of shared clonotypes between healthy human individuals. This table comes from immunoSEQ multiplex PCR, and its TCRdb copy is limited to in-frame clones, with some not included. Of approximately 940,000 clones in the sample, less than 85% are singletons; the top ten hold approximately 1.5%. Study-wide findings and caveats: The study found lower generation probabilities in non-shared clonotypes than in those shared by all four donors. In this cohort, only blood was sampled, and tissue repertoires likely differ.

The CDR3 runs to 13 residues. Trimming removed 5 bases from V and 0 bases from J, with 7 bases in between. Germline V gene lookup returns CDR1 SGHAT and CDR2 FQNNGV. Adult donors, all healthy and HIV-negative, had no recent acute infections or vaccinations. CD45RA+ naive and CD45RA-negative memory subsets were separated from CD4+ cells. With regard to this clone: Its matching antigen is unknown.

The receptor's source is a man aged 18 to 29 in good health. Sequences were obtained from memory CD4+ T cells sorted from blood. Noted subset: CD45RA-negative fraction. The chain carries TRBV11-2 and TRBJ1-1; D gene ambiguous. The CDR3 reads CASSRNLNTEAFF. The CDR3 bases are TGTGCCAGCAGCCGAAACTTGAACACTGAAGCTTTCTTT.